This T cell receptor beta chain was retrieved from a study of OX40 agonist ivuxolimab in advanced cancers. Study summary: Two patients with cutaneous melanoma and one with hepatocellular carcinoma, three in total, showed partial responses.

Study results and caveats: Clones of CD4+ and CD8+ blood T cells grew by week 6 at doses of 0.1 to 3.0 mg/kg. Expanded clones were, on average, more numerous in CD8+ T cells than in CD4+.

Clones were read by immunoSEQ multiplex PCR, and TCRdb kept only the in-frame ones, dropping some. The sample shows tens of thousands of clones, approximately 94% of them seen only once. J lost 4 bases, V lost 3 bases, and 6 bases had no gene match. CDR3 size: 14 residues. The germline V gene encodes CDR1 SGDLS and CDR2 YYNGEE. For this clone: The antigen is unknown.

The rearrangement uses TRBV9 and TRBJ1-2, with 7 bases aligning to TRBD1. The sequence was obtained from an adult with an advanced solid tumor such as melanoma, head and neck, liver or kidney cancer. Sample: CD4+ or CD8+ T cells sorted from blood, taken in a trial of the OX40 agonist ivuxolimab. For the CDR3, the DNA is TGTGCCAGCAGCGCAGGGGACAGCGGCTATGGCTACACCTTC. Translated, it gives CASSAGDSGYGYTF.